This T cell receptor beta chain was captured in a study of shared clonotypes between healthy human individuals. About the study: The cohort had two women and a few men, ages 18 to 49.

Remarks on this clone: Within the sample, other DNA sequences also encode this same CDR3.

The donors were adults (healthy and HIV-negative) with no recent acute infections or vaccinations. Donors, without exception, were Caucasian adults residing in Nashville, Tennessee. Unsorted samples drew genomic DNA from tens of millions of PBMCs. Using immunoSEQ multiplex PCR, the repertoire was profiled, and TCRdb retains in-frame clones only, with some absent. The sample shows 450,000 to 500,000 clones, 70% to 80% of them seen only once. The sequenced material came from PBMCs. The clonotype originates from a woman aged 40 to 50 in good health. Some clones in this sample may be carry-over from other donors' samples.

The CDR3 bases are TGTGCCAGCAGCCTACCAAATCAGCCCCAGCATTTT. As protein: CASSLPNQPQHF. The J gene is TRBJ1-5, the V gene TRBV5-4, with D unresolved. The ends were cut back, 4 bases at V and 4 bases at J, with 6 bases in the middle. Germline values: CDR1 SGHNT, CDR2 YYREEE (reference sequence). There are 12 residues in the CDR3.